This T cell receptor beta chain is from a study of blood T cell repertoires in COVID-19. About the research overall: PBMCs, B-cell-depleted T cells, or T cells provided the cDNA or gDNA that made up the material.

The authors' processing: Cell counts per sample came from amplifying reference gene primers. Method: immunoSEQ multiplex PCR; TCRdb's copy keeps in-frame clones and lacks some. That table is the source of V, J and clone size, and D and trimming were worked out from the DNA. The repertoire holds more than 300,000 clones, with nearly 90% as singletons. Losses at the gene ends were 7 bases for V and 8 bases for J; bases not matched to a gene: 11. This CDR3 is 13 amino acids long. Per germline, CDR1 SQVTM and CDR2 ANQGSEA. This clonotype was sampled from a woman in her forties with COVID-19, enrolled during active disease. Source material: peripheral blood. J is TRBJ1-2 and V is TRBV29-1, with 9 positions matching TRBD1. CDR3 nucleotide sequence: TGCAGCGCCGAGTTACAGGGGGCGCGGGGCTACACCTTC. As protein: CSAELQGARGYTF.